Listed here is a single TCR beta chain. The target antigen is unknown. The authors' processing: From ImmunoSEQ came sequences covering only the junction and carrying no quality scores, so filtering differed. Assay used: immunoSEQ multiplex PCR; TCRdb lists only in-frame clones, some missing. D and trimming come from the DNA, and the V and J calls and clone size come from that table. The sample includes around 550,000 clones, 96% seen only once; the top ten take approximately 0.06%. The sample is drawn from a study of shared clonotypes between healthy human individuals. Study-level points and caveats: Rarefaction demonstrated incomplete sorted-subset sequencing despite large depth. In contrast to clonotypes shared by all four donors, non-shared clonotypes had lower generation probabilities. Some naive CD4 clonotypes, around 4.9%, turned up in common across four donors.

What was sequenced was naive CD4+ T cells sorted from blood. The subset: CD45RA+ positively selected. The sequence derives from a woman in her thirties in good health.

The CDR3 coding sequence is TGTGCCAGCAGTACCCAGCGGGAGGCCCCAGATACGCAGTATTTT. Translation: CASSTQREAPDTQYF. The chain recombines TRBV27 with TRBJ2-3; TRBD2 aligns across 9 bases. V was pared by 5 bases and J by 4 bases, with 7 bases of the junction left unmatched. The CDR3 totals 15 residues. In germline, CDR1 is MNHEY, CDR2 SMNVEV (reference sequence).